These 18 T cell receptor beta chains share one sample of origin, sequenced in a study of blood T cell repertoires in COVID-19. The table came from immunoSEQ multiplex PCR; TCRdb's copy has only in-frame clones and leaves some out. The data contain fewer than 350,000 clones, around 86% of them singletons. The sequenced sample consisted of peripheral blood. These receptors all stem from a woman under 40 who had recovered from COVID-19.

The chain is built from TRBV10-3 and TRBJ1-4; no reliable D call. Germline V gene lookup returns CDR1 ENHRY and CDR2 SYGVKD. CDR3 size: 15 residues. Trimming removed 3 bases at V and 0 bases at J, with 8 bases between. CDR3 protein: CAISDPGATNEKLFF. The CDR3 DNA reads TGTGCCATCAGTGACCCGGGAGCAACTAATGAAAAACTGTTTTTT.

As concerns this clone: The germline gene is not matched at one end of the junction; a read error may be the cause. The J gene is TRBJ2-7, the V gene TRBV2; 10 bases line up with TRBD1. The CDR3 loop spans 15 amino acids. Looked up from germline, CDR1 is SNHLY and CDR2 is FYNNEI. Written as DNA, the CDR3 is TGTGCCAGCGGTGAGGGACAGGGGTATTATCGCGAGCAGTACTTC. As protein: CASGEGQGYYREQYF.

J is TRBJ2-2 and V is TRBV6-2 or TRBV6-3, with TRBD1 matching over 11 bases. Per germline, CDR1 MNHEY and CDR2 SVGEGT. The trim removed 0 bases at V and 7 bases at J, leaving 4 bases unmatched. The CDR3 sequence is 16 residues long. The CDR3 reads CASSYSGQGAGGELFF. Written as DNA, the CDR3 is TGTGCCAGCAGTTACTCAGGACAGGGGGCCGGCGGGGAGCTGTTTTTT.

The chain uses TRBV10-1 and TRBJ2-1; 10 bases line up with TRBD2. Per the germline V gene, CDR1 is WNHNN and CDR2 is SYGVQD (reference sequence). This CDR3 is built from 15 residues. V shed 5 bases, J shed 4 bases, and the junction held 5 bases outside the gene matches. CDR3 region: CASSKSGGAYNEQFF. The CDR3 nucleotides read TGCGCCAGCAGTAAAAGCGGGGGGGCGTACAATGAGCAGTTCTTC.

This sequence joins TRBV19 and TRBJ2-7; tentative D call: TRBD2 (6 bases). This CDR3 region has 14 residues. Trimming stripped 0 bases from V and 6 bases from J, with 12 bases between. Per germline, CDR1 LNHDA and CDR2 SQIVND (reference sequence). The CDR3 loop is CASSIDQEGPEQYF. The CDR3 DNA is TGTGCCAGTAGTATAGATCAGGAGGGACCCGAGCAGTACTTC. Drawing the rest from reference TRBV19 and TRBJ2-7, the complete variable domain is DGGITQSPKYLFRKEGQNVTLSCEQNLNHDAMYWYRQDPGQGLRLIYYSQIVNDFQKGDIAEGYSVSREKKESFPLTVTSAQKNPTAFYLCASSIDQEGPEQYFGPGTRLTVT.

The J gene is TRBJ2-5, the V gene TRBV2; the D gene is possibly TRBD2 (6 bases). V shed 7 bases and J shed 4 bases, with 7 bases lying between them. Germline V lookup: CDR1 SNHLY, CDR2 FYNNEI. CDR3 length equals 11 residues. CDR3 sequence (DNA): TGTGCCAGCATGGGGGGAGAGACCCAGTACTTC. Its protein is CASMGGETQYF.

The J gene is TRBJ2-5, the V gene TRBV6-1; D is perhaps TRBD1 (6 bases). This CDR3 has 14 residues. Germline V lookup: CDR1 MNHNS, CDR2 SASEGT. V was clipped by 1 base and J by 5 bases, with 11 bases between them. The CDR3 region is CASSEGQALETQYF. In DNA, the CDR3 is TGTGCCAGCAGTGAAGGACAGGCCCTGGAGACCCAGTACTTC.

V usage is TRBV7-3 and J usage is TRBJ2-2; 8 nucleotides match TRBD2. J was trimmed by 3 bases and V by 1 base; bases with no gene match: 4. This CDR3 contains 16 residues. CDR1 and CDR2 (germline): SGHTA, FQGTGA. The CDR3 spells CASSLMPGGYTGELFF. DNA of the CDR3: TGTGCCAGCAGCTTAATGCCGGGAGGGTACACCGGGGAGCTGTTTTTT. The variable domain in full, completed from reference TRBV7-3 and TRBJ2-2, reads GAGVSQTPSNKVTEKGKYVELRCDPISGHTALYWYRQSLGQGPEFLIYFQGTGAADDSGLPNDRFFAVRPEGSVSTLKIQRTERGDSAVYLCASSLMPGGYTGELFFGEGSRLTVL.

This chain connects TRBV5-4 to TRBJ2-5, with 11 bases that match TRBD1. Germline lookup yields CDR1 SGHNT and CDR2 YYREEE (reference sequence). The V and J ends lost 3 bases and 4 bases, in that order; junction bases with no gene match: 5. The CDR3 is made up of 15 amino acids. CDR3 amino acids: CASSSGQGVLETQYF. CDR3 coding DNA: TGTGCCAGCAGCTCGGGACAGGGGGTTTTAGAGACCCAGTACTTC. The full variable domain, its missing parts supplied by reference TRBV5-4 and TRBJ2-5, is ETGVTQSPTHLIKTRGQQVTLRCSSQSGHNTVSWYQQALGQGPQFIFQYYREEENGRGNFPPRFSGLQFPNYSSELNVNALELDDSALYLCASSSGQGVLETQYFGPGTRLLVL.

The rearrangement uses TRBV5-4 and TRBJ2-7; 11 bases align to TRBD2. Germline lookup yields CDR1 SGHNT and CDR2 YYREEE (reference sequence). V shed 0 bases, J shed 1 base, and the junction held 3 bases outside the gene matches. The CDR3 consists of 16 residues. The CDR3 DNA reads TGTGCCAGCAGCTTGGTAGCGGGAGGGGCGTCCTACGAGCAGTACTTC. As protein: CASSLVAGGASYEQYF.

V is TRBV6-5 and J is TRBJ2-5, with TRBD2 matching 9 bases. The CDR3 has 13 amino acids. Trimming at V came to 10 bases and at J to 5 bases, leaving 8 bases not matched to a gene. Germline lookup yields CDR1 MNHEY and CDR2 SVGAGI. The CDR3 here is CATGTSRFETQYF. In DNA, the CDR3 is TGTGCCACCGGGACTAGCAGGTTTGAGACCCAGTACTTC.

This clone has only a few counts. V usage is TRBV6-5 and J usage is TRBJ2-7; 11 bases agree with TRBD1. Looked up from germline, CDR1 is MNHEY and CDR2 is SVGAGI. CDR3 length: 16 residues. After removal of 0 bases from V and 0 bases from J, the junction contained 1 base not matched to a gene. The CDR3 DNA reads TGTGCCAGCAGTTACTCAGGGACAGGGGGCTCCTACGAGCAGTACTTC. Its protein is CASSYSGTGGSYEQYF.

V gene TRBV3-1 (or the pseudogene TRBV3-2) combines with J gene TRBJ2-5, with TRBD2 matching 10 bases. This CDR3 is built from 17 residues. J lost 5 bases, V lost 1 base, and 10 bases had no gene match. From germline, CDR1 is LGHDT and CDR2 YNNKEL (reference sequence). The CDR3 is CASSQARLAGEGETQYF. The CDR3 nucleotides are TGTGCCAGCAGCCAAGCTAGGCTAGCGGGGGAAGGGGAGACCCAGTACTTC.

This clone was observed once. The chain carries TRBV2 and TRBJ1-5; D is possibly TRBD1 (6 bases). This CDR3 contains 13 residues. The V gene's germline CDR1 is SNHLY and CDR2 FYNNEI. The V and J ends lost 4 bases and 5 bases respectively, with 9 bases between them. CDR3 in amino acids: CASSGTAHQPQHF. CDR3 coding DNA: TGTGCCAGCAGTGGGACAGCACATCAGCCCCAGCATTTT.

The chain is built from TRBV20-1 and TRBJ2-7; 12 bases line up with TRBD2. Trimming took 6 bases from V and 13 from J; bases not matched to a gene: 7. This CDR3 is built from 11 residues. Germline CDR1 and CDR2: DFQATT and SNEGSKA (reference sequence). The CDR3 loop reads CSATTSGSRYF. The CDR3 coding sequence is TGCAGTGCAACGACTAGCGGGAGTCGATACTTC.

In regard to this clone: Other DNA sequences in this specimen translate into the identical CDR3. The chain uses TRBV19 and TRBJ2-7; 10 bases are a match to TRBD1. CDR1 and CDR2 (germline): LNHDA, SQIVND (reference sequence). V shed 3 bases, J shed 5 bases, and the junction held 1 base outside the gene matches. The CDR3 is made up of 13 amino acids. This chain's CDR3 is CASSIGTGDEQYF. For the CDR3, the DNA is TGTGCCAGTAGTATCGGGACAGGGGACGAGCAGTACTTC.

This sequence joins TRBV7-9 and TRBJ2-7, with 10 bases matching TRBD2. The CDR3 loop spans 15 amino acids. The J segment lost 4 bases and the V segment lost 1 base, leaving 4 bases of the junction unmatched. CDR1 is SEHNR and CDR2 is FQNEAQ in the germline V gene (reference sequence). The CDR3 coding sequence is TGTGCCAGCAGCTTAGGAGCGGGAGGGACGTACGAGCAGTACTTC. Translating gives CASSLGAGGTYEQYF.

V gene TRBV28 combines with J gene TRBJ2-1, with 10 bases matching TRBD1. The germline V gene encodes CDR1 MDHEN and CDR2 SYDVKM. Trimming at V came to 3 bases and at J to 0 bases, leaving 20 bases not matched to a gene. The length of the CDR3 is 22 residues. The CDR3 nucleotides read TGTGCCAGCAGTTTGGGATTTTCCGTCGGGACAGGGGTTCCAATCTCCTACAATGAGCAGTTCTTC. Its translation: CASSLGFSVGTGVPISYNEQFF.